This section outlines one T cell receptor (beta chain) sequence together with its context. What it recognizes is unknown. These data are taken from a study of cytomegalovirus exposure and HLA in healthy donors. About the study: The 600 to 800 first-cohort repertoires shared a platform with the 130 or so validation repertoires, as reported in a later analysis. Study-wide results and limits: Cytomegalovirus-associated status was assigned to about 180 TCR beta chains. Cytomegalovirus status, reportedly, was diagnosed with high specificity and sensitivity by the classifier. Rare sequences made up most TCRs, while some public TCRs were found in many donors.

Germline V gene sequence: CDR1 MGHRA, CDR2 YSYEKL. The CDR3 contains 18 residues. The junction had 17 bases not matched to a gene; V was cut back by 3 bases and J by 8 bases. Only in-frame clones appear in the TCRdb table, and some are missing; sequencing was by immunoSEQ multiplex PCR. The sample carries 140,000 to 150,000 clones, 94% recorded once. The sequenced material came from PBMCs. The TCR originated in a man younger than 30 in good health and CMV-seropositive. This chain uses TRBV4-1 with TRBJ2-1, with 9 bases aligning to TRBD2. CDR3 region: CASSQSVQIAGDGYEQFF. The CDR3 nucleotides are TGCGCCAGCAGCCAGAGTGTTCAGATAGCGGGAGATGGATATGAGCAGTTCTTC.